This T cell receptor (beta chain) is from a study of blood T cell repertoires in COVID-19. Study-wide context: Donors in the United States, Italy and Spain gave samples during acute or convalescent COVID-19. T cells, B-cell-depleted T cells, or PBMCs provided the cDNA or gDNA that served as material.

This CDR3 spans 16 amino acids. With 1 base clipped from V and 1 base from J, the junction kept 4 bases outside the gene matches. CDR1 is SGHAT and CDR2 is FQNNGV in the germline V gene. In the authors' methods: From reference gene primer amplification, estimates of nucleated cell counts were derived. Here immunoSEQ multiplex PCR was the method, and the copy in TCRdb shows in-frame clones only, minus some. V and J calls plus clone size are reproduced from that table; the DNA served to infer D and trimming. The data contain tens of thousands of clones, approximately 81% of them singletons. The chain combines TRBV11-2 with TRBJ2-1, with 7 bases that match TRBD2. The receptor's source is a middle-aged man with acute or convalescent COVID-19. Sequencing was carried out using peripheral blood. The CDR3 nucleotides read TGTGCCAGCAGCTTAGGTCTAGCGGTGTCCTACAATGAGCAGTTCTTC. Translation: CASSLGLAVSYNEQFF.